Shown below are 20 T cell receptor beta chains from a single sample sequenced in a study of CD8+CD57+ T cells in acquired aplastic anemia listed by TCRdb under 2018. Sequenced on an Illumina HiSeq 2000. Profiling of TCR beta VDJ combinations and CDR3 sequences used genomic DNA as the template. TCRdb trimmed public reads at Q25 via fastp, called clones via MiXCR and kept in-frame beta chains. Rows merge per CDR3 protein into single entries with the most common DNA and genes. Across this sample there are around 220,000 distinct CDR3 sequences, with about half seen only once. The ten largest clones add up to around 20% of the sample. Expansion of CD8+CD57+ cells had been shown by flow cytometry in the patients chosen for sequencing. The sample consisted of sorted CD4+, CD8+, or CD8+CD57+ T cells (not recorded which) from PBMCs. Source of these receptors: a human donor with aplastic anemia.

This clonotype was found a few times. A read error may produce the germline difference seen at one junction end. The J gene is TRBJ1-1, the V gene TRBV19, with D hard to call. The CDR3 has 13 amino acids. From germline, CDR1 is LNHDA and CDR2 SQIVND (reference sequence). The CDR3 nucleotides are TGTGCCAGTAGTATAGCGGTCGACGCTGAAGCTCCCTTT. Amino acid sequence: CASSIAVDAEAPF.

The chain recombines TRBV5-1 with TRBJ1-2; D is possibly TRBD1 (5 bases). This CDR3 is built from 15 residues. V shed 4 bases and J shed 8 bases, with 21 bases lying between them. Germline CDR1 reads SGHRS; CDR2 reads YFSETQ. CDR3 region: CASSSTNSVGGGYTF. The CDR3 DNA sequence: TGCGCCAGCAGCAGCACGAACTCTGTTGGGGGAGGCTACACCTTC.

This clonotype was found a few times. The chain has TRBV5-5 and TRBJ2-5; 10 nucleotides match TRBD2. The V segment lost 4 bases and the J segment 1 base; nucleotides outside the gene matches: 4. The CDR3 is made up of 15 amino acids. CDR1 is SGHKS, CDR2 YYEKEE, per germline (reference sequence). DNA of the CDR3: TGTGCCAGCAGCACACAGCGGGGGGGCCAAGAGACCCAGTACTTC. It yields the protein CASSTQRGGQETQYF.

This clonotype has at least ten counts. This sequence joins TRBV7-3 and TRBJ2-1, with 9 bases lining up with TRBD2. This CDR3 has 15 amino acids. With 5 bases clipped from V and 8 bases from J, the junction kept 10 bases outside the gene matches. Germline CDR1 reads SGHTA; CDR2 reads FQGTGA. The CDR3 DNA follows: TGTGCCAGCAGCCCCCCGGGACTAGCTACCGATGAGCAGTTCTTC. As protein: CASSPPGLATDEQFF.

This clonotype has only a few counts. The CDR3 DNA sequence: TGCGCCAGCAGTGAGGGCAACGAGCAGTACTTC. Translating gives CASSEGNEQYF. The J gene is TRBJ2-7, the V gene TRBV10-2, with unresolved D. V was cut by 2 bases and J by 5 bases, with 4 bases left in between. Germline V gene data show CDR1 as WSHSY and CDR2 as SAAADI. CDR3 length equals 11 residues.

By sample share, this clonotype is medium-sized (0.01 to 0.1%). The rearrangement links TRBV2 to TRBJ1-5; D gene uncertain. The CDR3 extends over 13 amino acids. Germline lookup yields CDR1 SNHLY and CDR2 FYNNEI. V shed 2 bases and J shed 2 bases, with 4 bases lying between them. The CDR3 DNA follows: TGTGCCAGCAGTGAACAGGGCAATCAGCCCCAGCATTTT. Protein sequence: CASSEQGNQPQHF.

V usage is TRBV20-1 and J usage is TRBJ2-6; tentatively, D is TRBD1 (6 bases). V was shortened by 6 bases and J by 1 base, with 19 bases between the two germline ends. CDR1 and CDR2 from the germline V gene are DFQATT and SNEGSKA (reference sequence). The CDR3 contains 17 residues. The CDR3 nucleotides are TGCAGTGCACGGGATGTGGGGGCGGGTTCTGGGGCCAACGTCCTGACTTTC. Its protein is CSARDVGAGSGANVLTF.

This chain connects TRBV7-9 to TRBJ1-1, with a tentative D call TRBD1 (6 bases). This CDR3 contains 14 residues. Germline V gives CDR1 SEHNR, CDR2 FQNEAQ (reference sequence). Trimming shortened V by 5 bases and J by 2 bases, and 12 bases separated the two germline ends. The CDR3, as DNA: TGTGCCAGCAGCCCCCGACAGGTCAACACTGAAGCTTTCTTT. Protein product: CASSPRQVNTEAFF.

This clonotype has a count of ten or more. The CDR3: CASSLEGAGGGYTF. CDR3 nucleotides: TGTGCCAGCAGCTTGGAGGGGGCTGGTGGTGGCTACACCTTC. This chain connects TRBV5-8 to TRBJ1-2; 7 nucleotides match TRBD1. This CDR3 is built from 14 residues. V was pared by 0 bases and J by 7 bases, with 6 bases of the junction left unmatched. The germline gives CDR1 SGHTS, CDR2 YDEGEE.

Here the CDR3 DNA reads TGTGCCAGCAGCTTAGGCAAAGGGGCTAATGAAAAACTGTTTTTT. Translating gives CASSLGKGANEKLFF. The genes are TRBV7-9 and TRBJ1-4; D might be TRBD1 (5 bases). The germline gives CDR1 SEHNR, CDR2 FQNEAQ (reference sequence). The CDR3 consists of 15 residues. V was pared by 1 base and J by 3 bases, with 9 bases between.

Remarks on this clonotype: This may be a read error, as it is one base from a much larger clone. The chain uses TRBV6-5 and TRBJ1-6; tentatively, D is TRBD1 (5 bases). CDR3 size: 16 residues. CDR1 and CDR2 from the germline V gene are MNHEY and SVGAGI. Trimming took off 5 bases at V and 10 bases at J, with 21 bases between the two ends. CDR3 region: CASSEYVGLTGSPLHF. As DNA, the CDR3 is TGTGCCAGCAGTGAATATGTGGGGCTAACTGGGTCACCCCTCCACTTT.

This clonotype was seen at least ten times. The chain combines TRBV5-4 with TRBJ1-1, with TRBD1 matching 7 bases. J gave up 0 bases and V 6 bases, and 8 bases lay outside the gene matches. The CDR3 is made up of 15 amino acids. CDR1 SGHNT and CDR2 YYREEE come from the germline V gene (reference sequence). The CDR3 DNA reads TGTGCCAGCAACCAGGGGGGGAGCATGAACACTGAAGCTTTCTTT. It translates to CASNQGGSMNTEAFF.

The sample holds a few counts of this clonotype. A read error is possible here, since a much larger clone lies one base away. The chain recombines TRBV5-1 with TRBJ2-3, with no clear D. Per germline, CDR1 SGHRS and CDR2 YFSETQ. This CDR3 has 14 amino acids. Trimming took 0 bases from V and 8 from J, leaving 13 bases between them. DNA for the CDR3: TGCGCCAGCAGCTTGGCCCAGTCGGGTGGTACGCAGTATTTT. Its translation: CASSLAQSGGTQYF.

This clonotype has a handful of counts. J is TRBJ1-6 and V is TRBV9; the D gene is possibly TRBD1 (5 bases). V lost 3 bases and J 14 bases, leaving 15 bases between the germline ends. The germline V gene has CDR1 SGDLS and CDR2 YYNGEE. This CDR3 comprises 13 residues. The DNA for the CDR3 is TGTGCCAGCAGCGGCCCTGGGGGATCATCCCTCCACTTT. Amino acid sequence: CASSGPGGSSLHF. Full variable domain (missing parts from reference TRBV9 and TRBJ1-6): DSGVTQTPKHLITATGQRVTLRCSPRSGDLSVYWYQQSLDQGLQFLIQYYNGEERAKGNILERFSAQQFPDLHSELNLSSLELGDSALYFCASSGPGGSSLHFGNGTRLTVT.

The chain recombines TRBV15 with TRBJ1-6, with D possibly matching TRBD1 (6 bases). This CDR3 comprises 15 residues. Germline-derived CDR1 and CDR2 are LNHNV and YYDKDF (reference sequence). V was clipped by 5 bases and J by 10 bases, with 18 bases between them. CDR3 DNA sequence: TGTGCCACCAGCTTGGAACAGGGTACAAACTCACCCCTCCACTTT. This gives the protein CATSLEQGTNSPLHF.

V usage is TRBV10-1 and J usage is TRBJ2-3; D could derive from TRBD1 or TRBD2 (6 bases each). Trimming took off 0 bases at V and 4 bases at J, with 14 bases between the two ends. Germline CDR1 and CDR2: WNHNN and SYGVQD (reference sequence). CDR3 size: 16 residues. CDR3 in DNA: TGCGCCAGCAGTGAGTCGCCGGGGGCTGAAGCAGATACGCAGTATTTT. Its protein product is CASSESPGAEADTQYF.

This clonotype came up many times. The CDR3 nucleotides are TGTGCCAGCAGTAGGAAGCGGGGGGGGAAAGAGACCCAGTACTTC. This translates into CASSRKRGGKETQYF. The chain joins TRBV13 to TRBJ2-5, with 10 bases aligning to TRBD2. V was pared by 6 bases and J by 3 bases, with 7 bases of the junction left unmatched. The CDR3 length is 15 residues. Looked up from germline, CDR1 is PRHDT and CDR2 is FYEKMQ (reference sequence). Complete variable domain (other parts from reference TRBV13 and TRBJ2-5): AAGVIQSPRHLIKEKRETATLKCYPIPRHDTVYWYQQGPGQDPQFLISFYEKMQSDKGSIPDRFSAQQFSDYHSELNMSSLELGDSALYFCASSRKRGGKETQYFGPGTRLLVL.

The chain couples TRBV5-4 to TRBJ1-2; D is uncertain. Germline V gene sequence: CDR1 SGHNT, CDR2 YYREEE (reference sequence). The CDR3 is 12 residues long. Deletions cut 1 base from V and 8 bases from J, with 9 bases between. For the CDR3, the DNA is TGTGCCAGCAGCTTGCCTAGCGGGGGCTACACCTTC. Its translation is CASSLPSGGYTF.

The chain links TRBV4-2 to TRBJ2-7; 13 bases line up with TRBD2. TRBJ2-1 explains the end of the DNA better; the J call may be wrong. CDR3 length equals 17 residues. Per the germline V gene, CDR1 is LGHNA and CDR2 is YNFKEQ. The CDR3 spells CASSQGGLAGAQGEQFF. CDR3 DNA: TGTGCCAGCAGCCAAGGCGGACTAGCGGGGGCTCAGGGTGAGCAGTTCTTC.

This clonotype came up a few times. One end of the junction is discordant with germline, which a read error may explain. V usage is TRBV6-5 and J usage is TRBJ2-7, with a weak D call TRBD1 (6 bases). Per germline, CDR1 MNHEY and CDR2 SVGAGI. The CDR3 sequence is 16 residues long. CDR3 loop: CAISESNRASSYEQYF. The CDR3 DNA sequence: TGTGCCATCAGTGAGTCGAACAGGGCGTCCTCCTACGAGCAGTACTTC.